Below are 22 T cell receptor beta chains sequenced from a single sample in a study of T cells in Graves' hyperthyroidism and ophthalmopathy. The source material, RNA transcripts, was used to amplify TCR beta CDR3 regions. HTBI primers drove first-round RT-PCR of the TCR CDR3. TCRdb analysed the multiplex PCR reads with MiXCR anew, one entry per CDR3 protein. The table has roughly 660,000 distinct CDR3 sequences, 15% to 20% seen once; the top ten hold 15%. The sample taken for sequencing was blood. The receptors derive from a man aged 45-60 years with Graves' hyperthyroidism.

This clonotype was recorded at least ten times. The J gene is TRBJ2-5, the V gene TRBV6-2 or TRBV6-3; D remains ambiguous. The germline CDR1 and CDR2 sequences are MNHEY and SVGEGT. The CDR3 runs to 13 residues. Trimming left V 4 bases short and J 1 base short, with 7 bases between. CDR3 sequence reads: CASSLGTQETQYF. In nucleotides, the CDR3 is TGTGCCAGCAGTTTAGGTACCCAAGAGACCCAGTACTTC.

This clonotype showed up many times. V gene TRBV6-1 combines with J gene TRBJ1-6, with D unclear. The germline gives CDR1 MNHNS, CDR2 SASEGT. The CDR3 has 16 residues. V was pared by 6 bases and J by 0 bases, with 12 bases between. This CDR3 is CASREFGSSYNSPLHF. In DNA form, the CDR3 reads TGTGCCAGCAGGGAGTTCGGAAGCTCCTATAATTCACCCCTCCACTTT.

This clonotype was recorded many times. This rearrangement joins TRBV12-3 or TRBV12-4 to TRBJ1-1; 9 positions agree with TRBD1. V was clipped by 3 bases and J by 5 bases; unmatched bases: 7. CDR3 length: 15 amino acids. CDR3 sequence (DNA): TGTGCCAGCAGTTTTACCCCCGGGACAGGGACTGAAGCTTTCTTT. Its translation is CASSFTPGTGTEAFF.

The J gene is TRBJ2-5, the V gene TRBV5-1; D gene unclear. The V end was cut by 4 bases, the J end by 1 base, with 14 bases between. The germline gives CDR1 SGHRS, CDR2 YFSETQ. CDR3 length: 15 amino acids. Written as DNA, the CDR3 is TGCGCCAGCAGCCTCGTTGGGCCAGCCCAAGAGACCCAGTACTTC. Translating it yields CASSLVGPAQETQYF. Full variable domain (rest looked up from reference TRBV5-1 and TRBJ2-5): KAGVTQTPRYLIKTRGQQVTLSCSPISGHRSVSWYQQTPGQGLQFLFEYFSETQRNKGNFPGRFSGRQFSNSRSEMNVSTLELGDSALYLCASSLVGPAQETQYFGPGTRLLVL.

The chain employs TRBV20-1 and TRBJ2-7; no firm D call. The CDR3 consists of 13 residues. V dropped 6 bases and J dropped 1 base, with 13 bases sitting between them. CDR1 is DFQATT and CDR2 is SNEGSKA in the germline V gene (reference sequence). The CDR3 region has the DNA TGCAGTGCCCGTCCCGAGCGTTCCTACGAGCAGTACTTC. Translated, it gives CSARPERSYEQYF.

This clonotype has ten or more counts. The CDR3 nucleotides read TGTGCCAGCAGCCTCTTCTCGGACAGAGAAGCTTTCTTT. Translating gives CASSLFSDREAFF. This chain joins TRBV3-1 and TRBJ1-1; TRBD1 might be the D (6 bases). CDR3 length: 13 amino acids. Germline lookup yields CDR1 LGHDT and CDR2 YNNKEL (reference sequence). The V gene lost 4 bases and the J gene lost 8 bases, with 14 bases spanning the gap.

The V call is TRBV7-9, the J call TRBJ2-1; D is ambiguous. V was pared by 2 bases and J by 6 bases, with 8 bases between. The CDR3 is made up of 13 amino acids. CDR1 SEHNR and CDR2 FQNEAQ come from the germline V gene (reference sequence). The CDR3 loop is CASSLRQVNEQFF. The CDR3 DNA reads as TGTGCCAGCAGCTTAAGGCAGGTCAATGAGCAGTTCTTC.

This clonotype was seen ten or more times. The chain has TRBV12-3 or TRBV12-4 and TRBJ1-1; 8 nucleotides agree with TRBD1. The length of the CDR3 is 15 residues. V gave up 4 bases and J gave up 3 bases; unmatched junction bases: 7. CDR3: CASSWRTGKYTEAFF. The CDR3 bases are TGTGCCAGCAGTTGGAGGACAGGGAAGTACACTGAAGCTTTCTTT.

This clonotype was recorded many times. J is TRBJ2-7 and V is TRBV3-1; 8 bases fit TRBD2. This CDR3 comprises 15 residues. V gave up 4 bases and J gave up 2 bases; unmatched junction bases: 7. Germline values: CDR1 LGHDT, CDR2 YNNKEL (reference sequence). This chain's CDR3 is CASSLGPGGAYEQYF. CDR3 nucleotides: TGTGCCAGCAGCCTCGGTCCGGGGGGGGCCTACGAGCAGTACTTC.

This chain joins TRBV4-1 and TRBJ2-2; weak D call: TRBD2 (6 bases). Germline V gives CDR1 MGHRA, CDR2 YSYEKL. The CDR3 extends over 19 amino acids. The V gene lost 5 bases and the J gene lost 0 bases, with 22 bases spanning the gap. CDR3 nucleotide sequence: TGCGCCAGCAGCTCTCGAAGACTTAGCGGAGGCGCGAACACCGGGGAGCTGTTTTTT. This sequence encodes CASSSRRLSGGANTGELFF.

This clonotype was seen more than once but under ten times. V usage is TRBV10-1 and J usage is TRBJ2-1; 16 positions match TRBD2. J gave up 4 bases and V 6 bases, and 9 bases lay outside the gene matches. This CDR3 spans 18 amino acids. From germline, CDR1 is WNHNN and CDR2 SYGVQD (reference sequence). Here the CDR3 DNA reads TGCGCCAGCAGCTCCGGGACTAGCGGGAGGGCCGGGTACAATGAGCAGTTCTTC. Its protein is CASSSGTSGRAGYNEQFF.

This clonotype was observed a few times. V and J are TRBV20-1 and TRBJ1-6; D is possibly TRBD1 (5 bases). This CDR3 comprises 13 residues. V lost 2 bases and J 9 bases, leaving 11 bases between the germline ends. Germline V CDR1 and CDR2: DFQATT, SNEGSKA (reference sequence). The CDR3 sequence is CSARPRGGSPLHF. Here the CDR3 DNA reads TGCAGTGCTAGACCAAGGGGCGGTTCACCCCTCCACTTT.

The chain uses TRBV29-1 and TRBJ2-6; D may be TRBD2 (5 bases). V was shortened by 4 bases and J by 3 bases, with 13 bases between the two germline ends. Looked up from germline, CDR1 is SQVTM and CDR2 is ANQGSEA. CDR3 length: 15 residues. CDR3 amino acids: CSVVVVRDGANVLTF. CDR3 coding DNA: TGCAGCGTTGTGGTCGTCCGGGATGGGGCCAACGTCCTGACTTTC. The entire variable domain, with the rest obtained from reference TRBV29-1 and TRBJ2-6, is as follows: SAVISQKPSRDICQRGTSLTIQCQVDSQVTMMFWYRQQPGQSLTLIATANQGSEATYESGFVIDKFPISRPNLTFSTLTVSNMSPEDSSIYLCSVVVVRDGANVLTFGAGSRLTVL.

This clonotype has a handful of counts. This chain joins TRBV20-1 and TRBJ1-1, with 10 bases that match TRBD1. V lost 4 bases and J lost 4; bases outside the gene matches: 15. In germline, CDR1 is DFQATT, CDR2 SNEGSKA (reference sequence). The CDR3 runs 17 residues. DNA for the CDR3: TGCAGTGCTACTTCAGCAGGGGACAGGGGATGGACCACTGAAGCTTTCTTT. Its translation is CSATSAGDRGWTTEAFF.

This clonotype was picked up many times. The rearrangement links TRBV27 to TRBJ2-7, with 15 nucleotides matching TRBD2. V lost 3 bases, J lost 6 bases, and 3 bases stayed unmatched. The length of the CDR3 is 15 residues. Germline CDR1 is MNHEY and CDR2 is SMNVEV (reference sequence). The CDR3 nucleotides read TGTGCCAGCAGTTTGGAGGGACTAGCGGGGGGCGAGCAGTACTTC. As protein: CASSLEGLAGGEQYF.

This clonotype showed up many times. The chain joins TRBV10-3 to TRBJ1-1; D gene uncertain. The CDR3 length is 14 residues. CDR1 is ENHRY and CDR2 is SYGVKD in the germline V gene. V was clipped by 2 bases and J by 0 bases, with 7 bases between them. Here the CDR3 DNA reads TGTGCCATCAGTGAGATAAACATGAACACTGAAGCTTTCTTT. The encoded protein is CAISEINMNTEAFF.

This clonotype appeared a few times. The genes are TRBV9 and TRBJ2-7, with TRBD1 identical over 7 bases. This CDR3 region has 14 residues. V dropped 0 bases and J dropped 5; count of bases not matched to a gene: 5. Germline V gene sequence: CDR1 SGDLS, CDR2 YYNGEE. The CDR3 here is CASSVGQGVNEQYF. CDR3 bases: TGTGCCAGCAGCGTAGGGCAGGGGGTCAACGAGCAGTACTTC.

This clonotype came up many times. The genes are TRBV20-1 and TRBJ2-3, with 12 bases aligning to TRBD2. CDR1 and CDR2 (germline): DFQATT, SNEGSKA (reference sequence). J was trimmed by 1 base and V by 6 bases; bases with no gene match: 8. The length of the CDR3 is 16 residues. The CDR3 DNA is TGCAGTGCCCCCCTAGCGGGAGGGCCACGCACAGATACGCAGTATTTT. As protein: CSAPLAGGPRTDTQYF.

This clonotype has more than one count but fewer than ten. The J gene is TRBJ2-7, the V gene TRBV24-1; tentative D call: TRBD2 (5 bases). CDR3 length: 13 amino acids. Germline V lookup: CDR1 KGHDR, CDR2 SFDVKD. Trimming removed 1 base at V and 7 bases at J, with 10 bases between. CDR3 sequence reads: CATSDFATSEQYF. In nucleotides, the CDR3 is TGTGCCACCAGTGATTTTGCCACTAGTGAGCAGTACTTC.

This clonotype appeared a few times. The CDR3 DNA is TGTGCCAGCAGTTTATCCACATATGGCTACACCTTC. It specifies CASSLSTYGYTF. V is TRBV28 and J is TRBJ1-2; no definite D call. The CDR3 is made up of 12 amino acids. CDR1 MDHEN and CDR2 SYDVKM come from the germline V gene. V was cut by 1 base and J by 5 bases, with 5 bases left in between.

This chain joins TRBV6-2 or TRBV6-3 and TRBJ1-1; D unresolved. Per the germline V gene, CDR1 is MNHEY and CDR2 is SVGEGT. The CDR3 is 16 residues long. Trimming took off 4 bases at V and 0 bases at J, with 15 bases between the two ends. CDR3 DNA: TGTGCCAGCAGTTTCCGACTTCTGGTCATGAACACTGAAGCTTTCTTT. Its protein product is CASSFRLLVMNTEAFF.

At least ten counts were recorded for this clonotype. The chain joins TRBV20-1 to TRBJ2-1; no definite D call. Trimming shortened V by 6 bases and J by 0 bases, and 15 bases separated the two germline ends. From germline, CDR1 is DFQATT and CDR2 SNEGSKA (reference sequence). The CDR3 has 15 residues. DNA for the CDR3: TGCAGTGCCTCTACAGAGTGGAGCTCCTACAATGAGCAGTTCTTC. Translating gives CSASTEWSSYNEQFF.